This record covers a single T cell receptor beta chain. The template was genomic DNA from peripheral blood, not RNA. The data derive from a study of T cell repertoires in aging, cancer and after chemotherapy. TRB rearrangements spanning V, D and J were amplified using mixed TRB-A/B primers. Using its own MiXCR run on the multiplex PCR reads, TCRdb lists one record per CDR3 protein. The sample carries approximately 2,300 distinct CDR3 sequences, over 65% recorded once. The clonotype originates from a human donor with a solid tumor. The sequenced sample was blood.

The CDR3 sequence: CASSMTDTGYTF. The DNA of the CDR3 is TGTGCCAGCAGCATGACCGACACGGGCTACACCTTC. V usage is TRBV28 and J usage is TRBJ1-2; no clear D gene. V was trimmed by 6 bases and J by 8 bases, leaving 13 bases between them. The CDR3 is 12 residues long. The germline V gene encodes CDR1 MDHEN and CDR2 SYDVKM.